The 21 T cell receptor beta chains given below trace back to one sample, sequenced in a study of blood T cell repertoires in COVID-19. Clones were read by immunoSEQ multiplex PCR, and TCRdb kept only the in-frame ones, dropping some. The sample holds approximately 54,000 clones, approximately 90% seen once. Sequencing was performed on peripheral blood. The source of these receptors is a woman in her thirties or forties with active COVID-19.

The J gene is TRBJ1-2, the V gene TRBV3-1 (or the pseudogene TRBV3-2), with D possibly being TRBD1 (6 bases). The germline CDR1 and CDR2 sequences are LGHDT and YNNKEL (reference sequence). Trimming left V 1 base short and J 7 bases short, with 10 bases between. This CDR3 has 13 amino acids. CDR3 sequence (DNA): TGTGCCAGCAGCCAAGCAGGGGCGGGTGGCTACACCTTC. Protein: CASSQAGAGGYTF.

V is TRBV2 and J is TRBJ1-5, with 9 bases matching TRBD1. V dropped 6 bases and J dropped 15; count of bases not matched to a gene: 9. CDR3 size: 12 residues. Germline CDR1 reads SNHLY; CDR2 reads FYNNEI. This CDR3 is CASRAPGTGRHF. CDR3 nucleotides: TGTGCCAGCAGGGCTCCAGGGACAGGGCGGCATTTT.

The rearrangement links TRBV27 to TRBJ2-5; the D is unclear. The germline gives CDR1 MNHEY, CDR2 SMNVEV (reference sequence). The CDR3 length is 10 residues. Trimming took off 6 bases at V and 5 bases at J, with 4 bases between the two ends. The CDR3 nucleotides are TGTGCCAGCAGCCGGGAGACCCAGTACTTC. Translated: CASSRETQYF.

The chain links TRBV5-1 to TRBJ1-4, with TRBD1 matching over 7 bases. CDR1 SGHRS and CDR2 YFSETQ come from the germline V gene. V lost 7 bases and J lost 6; bases outside the gene matches: 6. CDR3 length: 13 residues. The CDR3 DNA is TGCGCCAGCCAACAGGGGTTCCATGAAAAACTGTTTTTT. Translating it yields CASQQGFHEKLFF.

The J gene is TRBJ1-5, the V gene TRBV12-3 or TRBV12-4, with D uncertain. V lost 2 bases, J lost 5 bases, and 4 bases lay in between. The CDR3 runs to 12 residues. The CDR3 region is CASSLPHQPQHF. The CDR3 nucleotides read TGTGCCAGCAGTTTACCTCATCAGCCCCAGCATTTT.

V is TRBV7-9 and J is TRBJ2-5; D not certain. From germline, CDR1 is SEHNR and CDR2 FQNEAQ (reference sequence). The CDR3 is 14 amino acids. V was shortened by 0 bases and J by 1 base, with 6 bases between the two germline ends. CDR3 sequence: CASSLARSQETQYF. CDR3 in DNA: TGTGCCAGCAGCTTAGCGAGGAGCCAAGAGACCCAGTACTTC.

The rearrangement links TRBV18 to TRBJ2-7; TRBD2 agrees at 8 bases. Looked up from germline, CDR1 is KGHSH and CDR2 is LQKENI. This CDR3 spans 15 amino acids. Losses at the gene ends were 3 bases for V and 4 bases for J; bases not matched to a gene: 8. As DNA, the CDR3 is TGTGCCAGCTCACCCGGGGGGGTCGCCGAATACGAGCAGTACTTC. Encoded protein: CASSPGGVAEYEQYF. Combining the CDR3 with reference TRBV18 and TRBJ2-7 gives the whole variable domain NAGVMQNPRHLVRRRGQEARLRCSPMKGHSHVYWYRQLPEEGLKFMVYLQKENIIDESGMPKERFSAEFPKEGPSILRIQQVVRGDSAAYFCASSPGGVAEYEQYFGPGTRLTVT.

This rearrangement joins TRBV5-1 to TRBJ2-1; TRBD2 matches 9 bases. After removal of 5 bases from V and 4 bases from J, the junction contained 7 bases not matched to a gene. The CDR3 runs to 15 residues. Per the germline V gene, CDR1 is SGHRS and CDR2 is YFSETQ. CDR3 in amino acids: CASRPGLAVYNEQFF. In DNA form, the CDR3 reads TGCGCCAGCAGGCCGGGACTAGCAGTATACAATGAGCAGTTCTTC.

This rearrangement joins TRBV3-1 (or the pseudogene TRBV3-2) to TRBJ1-1; 9 bases line up with TRBD1. CDR3 size: 13 residues. With V trimmed by 6 bases and J by 12 bases, 11 bases remained unmatched. From germline, CDR1 is LGHDT and CDR2 YNNKEL (reference sequence). The DNA for the CDR3 is TGTGCCAGCAGTGTGCCGGGGACAGGGAAAACTTTCTTT. Its translation: CASSVPGTGKTFF.

The rearrangement links TRBV6-2 or TRBV6-3 to TRBJ2-3; D ambiguous. The V end lost 0 bases, the J end lost 0 bases, and 7 bases lay between the germline ends. Germline values: CDR1 MNHEY, CDR2 SVGEGT. The CDR3 extends over 15 amino acids. In DNA form, the CDR3 reads TGTGCCAGCAGTTACTCTGCCAGAAGCACAGATACGCAGTATTTT. This codes for CASSYSARSTDTQYF.

The chain carries TRBV4-2 and TRBJ2-3, with 8 nucleotides matching TRBD1. CDR3 size: 16 residues. Trimming removed 1 base from V and 4 bases from J; junction bases left unmatched: 7. Germline CDR1 is LGHNA and CDR2 is YNFKEQ. The CDR3 coding sequence is TGTGCCAGCAGCCAAGCTTCCAGGGGGCGCCCAGATACGCAGTATTTT. Protein sequence: CASSQASRGRPDTQYF.

A single count supports this clone. V and J are TRBV29-1 and TRBJ1-1; the match to TRBD1 covers 9 bases. CDR1 is SQVTM and CDR2 is ANQGSEA in the germline V gene. With V trimmed by 7 bases and J by 2 bases, 5 bases remained unmatched. The CDR3 sequence is 13 residues long. The CDR3 nucleotides are TGCAGCGCTACAGGGGGCGGAAACACTGAAGCTTTCTTT. It translates to CSATGGGNTEAFF.

The chain couples TRBV11-1 to TRBJ2-1; D is perhaps TRBD1 (5 bases). V was clipped by 3 bases and J by 7 bases, with 16 bases between them. This CDR3 comprises 15 residues. Germline V gene sequence: CDR1 SGHAT, CDR2 FQDESV (reference sequence). CDR3 DNA sequence: TGTGCCAGCAGCTTTGGGGCAGAAGAAGTGAATGAGCAGTTCTTC. Translated, it gives CASSFGAEEVNEQFF.

This clone was seen once. The V call is TRBV11-2, the J call TRBJ2-7; 11 bases line up with TRBD2. V lost 4 bases and J lost 5; bases outside the gene matches: 13. This CDR3 comprises 17 residues. Germline V CDR1 and CDR2: SGHAT, FQNNGV. The chain's CDR3 is CASSSRRLAGGLHEQYF. CDR3 in DNA: TGTGCCAGCAGCTCCCGGAGGTTAGCGGGGGGGCTCCACGAGCAGTACTTC. Full variable domain (remainder filled in from reference TRBV11-2 and TRBJ2-7): EAGVAQSPRYKIIEKRQSVAFWCNPISGHATLYWYQQILGQGPKLLIQFQNNGVVDDSQLPKDRFSAERLKGVDSTLKIQPAKLEDSAVYLCASSSRRLAGGLHEQYFGPGTRLTVT.

The chain carries TRBV2 and TRBJ2-3; 9 positions agree with TRBD1. The V and J ends lost 7 bases and 2 bases, in that order; junction bases with no gene match: 7. The germline V gene encodes CDR1 SNHLY and CDR2 FYNNEI. The CDR3 covers 15 residues. The CDR3 coding sequence is TGTGCCAGCACCGCCGGACAGGGGTCCACAGATACGCAGTATTTT. Residues: CASTAGQGSTDTQYF.

The CDR3 nucleotides are TGCGCCAGCAGCCAATCCCGGACTAGCAGGTCTGACGAGCAGTACTTC. As protein: CASSQSRTSRSDEQYF. This sequence joins TRBV4-1 and TRBJ2-7, with 8 bases aligning to TRBD2. The CDR3 consists of 16 residues. Unmatched junction bases numbered 11, after V lost 2 bases and J lost 5 bases. The germline CDR1 and CDR2 sequences are MGHRA and YSYEKL.

V gene TRBV30 combines with J gene TRBJ2-3, with 14 bases lining up with TRBD2. CDR1 is GTSNPN and CDR2 is SVGIG in the germline V gene (reference sequence). This CDR3 spans 16 amino acids. V trimming: 5 bases; J trimming: 6 bases; junction bases outside the gene matches: 10. The CDR3 loop is CAWGRGTSGGPDTQYF. In DNA form, the CDR3 reads TGTGCCTGGGGCCGGGGGACTAGCGGGGGCCCGGATACGCAGTATTTT. Full variable domain (outside the CDR3, taken from reference TRBV30 and TRBJ2-3): SQTIHQWPATLVQPVGSPLSLECTVEGTSNPNLYWYRQAAGRGLQLLFYSVGIGQISSEVPQNLSASRPQDRQFILSSKKLLLSDSGFYLCAWGRGTSGGPDTQYFGPGTRLTVL.

V is TRBV18 and J is TRBJ2-6, with 9 bases identical to TRBD1. The CDR3 has 18 residues. CDR1 and CDR2 from the germline V gene are KGHSH and LQKENI. The V segment lost 3 bases and the J segment 1 base; nucleotides outside the gene matches: 7. In DNA form, the CDR3 reads TGTGCCAGCTCACCTCCGACAGGGGGGCCGTCTGGGGCCAACGTCCTGACTTTC. Translating gives CASSPPTGGPSGANVLTF.

This chain connects TRBV5-1 to TRBJ2-7, with 8 bases lining up with TRBD1. Per the germline V gene, CDR1 is SGHRS and CDR2 is YFSETQ. Losses at the gene ends were 0 bases for V and 0 bases for J; bases not matched to a gene: 5. The CDR3 covers 16 residues. CDR3 coding DNA: TGCGCCAGCAGCTTGGCCGGGACAGGCTTCTCCTACGAGCAGTACTTC. Encoded protein: CASSLAGTGFSYEQYF.

The chain recombines TRBV6-6 with TRBJ1-1; 7 bases match TRBD1. The CDR3 has 16 amino acids. Germline V gene lookup returns CDR1 MNHNY and CDR2 SVGAGI (reference sequence). The V and J ends lost 5 bases and 11 bases, in that order; junction bases with no gene match: 20. The CDR3 loop is CASSAEDRIMNSGAFF. CDR3 nucleotide sequence: TGTGCCAGCAGTGCCGAGGACAGGATCATGAACAGTGGGGCTTTCTTT.

The CDR3 DNA reads TGTGCCAGCAGTTACTCGGCTAGCGGGATTTACAATGAGCAGTTCTTC. Protein product: CASSYSASGIYNEQFF. The rearrangement links TRBV6-5 to TRBJ2-1; 9 bases align to TRBD2. Looked up from germline, CDR1 is MNHEY and CDR2 is SVGAGI. V gave up 0 bases and J gave up 4 bases; unmatched junction bases: 4. The CDR3 has 16 amino acids.